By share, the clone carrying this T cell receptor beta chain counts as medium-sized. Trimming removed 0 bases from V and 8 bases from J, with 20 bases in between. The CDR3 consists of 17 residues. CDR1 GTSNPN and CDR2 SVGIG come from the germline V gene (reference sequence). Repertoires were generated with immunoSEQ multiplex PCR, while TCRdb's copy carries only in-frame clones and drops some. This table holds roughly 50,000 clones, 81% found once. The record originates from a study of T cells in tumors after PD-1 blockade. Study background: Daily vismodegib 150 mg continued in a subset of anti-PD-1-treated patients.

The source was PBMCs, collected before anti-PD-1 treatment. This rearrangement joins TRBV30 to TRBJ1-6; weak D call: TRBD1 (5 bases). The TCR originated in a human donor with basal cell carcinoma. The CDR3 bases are TGTGCCTGGAGTGTATCACGCACCGCAGGGACCTATTCACCCCTCCACTTT. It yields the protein CAWSVSRTAGTYSPLHF.